This passage covers 2 T cell receptor beta chains from one sample sequenced in a study of blood T cell repertoires in COVID-19. Repertoires were generated with immunoSEQ multiplex PCR, while TCRdb's copy carries only in-frame clones and drops some. The table includes under 250,000 clones, about 87% detected once. The specimen was PBMCs or T cells enriched from blood (not recorded which). The source is a woman aged 25 to 39 who had been exposed to COVID-19.

The V call is TRBV28, the J call TRBJ1-5, with 7 bases that match TRBD1. The CDR3 loop spans 17 amino acids. The trim removed 4 bases at V and 0 bases at J, leaving 9 bases unmatched. The V gene's germline CDR1 is MDHEN and CDR2 SYDVKM. The CDR3 coding sequence is TGTGCCAGCAGTTCCAATTTCAGGGGGAATAGCAATCAGCCCCAGCATTTT. Encoded protein: CASSSNFRGNSNQPQHF. The variable domain in full, completed from reference TRBV28 and TRBJ1-5, reads DVKVTQSSRYLVKRTGEKVFLECVQDMDHENMFWYRQDPGLGLRLIYFSYDVKMKEKGDIPEGYSVSREKKERFSLILESASTNQTSMYLCASSSNFRGNSNQPQHFGDGTRLSIL.

In its sample, this clone was seen once. The chain joins TRBV5-1 to TRBJ1-2; TRBD1 agrees at 7 bases. J was trimmed by 5 bases and V by 0 bases; bases with no gene match: 4. This CDR3 has 14 residues. CDR1 SGHRS and CDR2 YFSETQ come from the germline V gene. CDR3 nucleotide sequence: TGCGCCAGCAGCTTGGAAGGGACAGTTTATGGCTACACCTTC. Its protein is CASSLEGTVYGYTF.